This is a list of T cell receptor beta chains from one sample in a study of blood T cell repertoires in COVID-19. Repertoires were generated with immunoSEQ multiplex PCR, while TCRdb's copy carries only in-frame clones and drops some. The data contain under 150,000 clones, around 89% of them singletons. The specimen was peripheral blood. These receptors all stem from a man aged 45-60 years with active or convalescent COVID-19. Both conserved end residues are part of each CDR3. The D gene is left open where the match is weak. Some rows have no size entry. The others give once, few or many, or a class for an expanded clone.

D gene	V gene	J gene	clone size	CDR3 protein	CDR3 DNA
-	TRBV10-3	TRBJ2-7	-	CAISEGGGQYF	TGTGCCATCAGTGAGGGGGGCGGACAGTACTTC
-	TRBV28	TRBJ2-5	-	CASNTQGSQETQYF	TGTGCCAGCAATACACAGGGCAGTCAAGAGACCCAGTACTTC
-	TRBV19	TRBJ2-7	-	CASSEGTGTYEQYF	TGTGCCAGTAGTGAAGGTACAGGAACCTACGAGCAGTACTTC
TRBD2	TRBV10-3	TRBJ2-7	-	CAISVGTSGGAYEQYF	TGTGCCATCAGTGTGGGGACTAGCGGGGGGGCTTACGAGCAGTACTTC
TRBD1	TRBV12-5	TRBJ1-5	-	CASGLGGQGNQPQHF	TGTGCTAGTGGTTTGGGGGGACAGGGCAATCAGCCCCAGCATTTT
TRBD1	TRBV4-1	TRBJ1-6	few	CASSQHTGTENSPLHF	TGCGCCAGCAGCCAACACACCGGGACAGAGAATTCACCCCTCCACTTT
-	TRBV3-1/TRBV3-2	TRBJ2-7	few	CASSQEGRAGKQYF	TGTGCCAGCAGCCAAGAAGGACGGGCCGGGAAGCAGTACTTC
-	TRBV6-5	TRBJ1-1	-	CASRNSERNTEAFF	TGTGCCAGCAGGAACAGTGAACGGAACACTGAAGCTTTCTTT
-	TRBV30	TRBJ2-3	-	CAWRVTGYTDTQYF	TGTGCCTGGAGGGTCACAGGGTACACAGATACGCAGTATTTT
TRBD2	TRBV5-1	TRBJ2-1	-	CASSTISGGNYNEQFF	TGCGCCAGCAGCACCATTAGCGGGGGGAATTACAATGAGCAGTTCTTC
-	TRBV15	TRBJ1-6	-	CATSRSGAVNSPLHF	TGTGCCACCAGCCGGTCAGGGGCAGTAAATTCACCCCTCCACTTT
-	TRBV7-9	TRBJ1-5	-	CATGDNYSNQPQHF	TGTGCCACCGGGGACAACTATAGCAATCAGCCCCAGCATTTT
TRBD1	TRBV29-1	TRBJ2-5	-	CSVDFGQGGETQYF	TGCAGCGTTGATTTCGGACAGGGTGGGGAGACCCAGTACTTC
-	TRBV28	TRBJ2-3	-	CASSLLGTSTDTQYF	TGTGCCAGCAGTTTGCTCGGGACTAGCACAGATACGCAGTATTTT
-	TRBV5-6	TRBJ2-7	-	CASSLGVTEPYEQYF	TGTGCCAGCAGCTTGGGGGTGACAGAACCCTACGAGCAGTACTTC
-	TRBV27	TRBJ1-5	-	CASSFGRGQPQHF	TGTGCCAGCAGTTTTGGCAGGGGTCAGCCCCAGCATTTT
TRBD2	TRBV5-1	TRBJ2-2	few	CASSFRTSGTTGELFF	TGCGCCAGCAGCTTCCGGACTAGCGGGACGACCGGGGAGCTGTTTTTT
TRBD2	TRBV24-1	TRBJ2-1	-	CATSELGTSGGPGNEQFF	TGTGCCACCAGTGAATTGGGGACTAGCGGGGGCCCGGGGAATGAGCAGTTCTTC
-	TRBV24-1	TRBJ2-7	-	CATRATGPPYEQYF	TGTGCCACCAGGGCAACAGGGCCACCCTACGAGCAGTACTTC
-	TRBV19	TRBJ1-1	-	CASTDRGVSNTEAFF	TGTGCCAGCACCGATAGGGGCGTCTCGAACACTGAAGCTTTCTTT
-	TRBV27	TRBJ2-1	-	CASSLSLAGAINEQFF	TGTGCCAGCAGTTTATCGTTAGCAGGGGCAATCAATGAGCAGTTCTTC
-	TRBV5-1	TRBJ1-1	-	CASSGGQMNTEAFF	TGCGCCAGCAGCGGAGGCCAAATGAACACTGAAGCTTTCTTT
-	TRBV12-3/TRBV12-4	TRBJ2-1	-	CASSYYNEQFF	TGTGCCAGCAGCTACTACAATGAGCAGTTCTTC
-	TRBV3-1/TRBV3-2	TRBJ2-7	-	CASSQSALQYF	TGTGCCAGCAGCCAGTCCGCGCTGCAGTACTTC
-	TRBV28	TRBJ1-4	-	CASMKIVNEKLFF	TGTGCCAGCATGAAAATAGTCAATGAAAAACTGTTTTTT
TRBD2	TRBV14	TRBJ2-1	-	CASSQLAGVRNEQFF	TGTGCCAGCAGCCAATTAGCGGGAGTCCGGAATGAGCAGTTCTTC
TRBD1	TRBV27	TRBJ2-7	few	CASSYATGGAYEQYF	TGTGCCAGCAGCTATGCCACAGGGGGAGCCTACGAGCAGTACTTC
-	TRBV19	TRBJ1-1	-	CASGKRGESTEAFF	TGTGCCAGTGGAAAACGGGGAGAGAGCACTGAAGCTTTCTTT
-	TRBV6-1	TRBJ1-1	-	CASSDPSAVRAGVRNTEAFF	TGTGCCAGCAGTGATCCGTCGGCTGTGCGGGCGGGCGTAAGGAACACTGAAGCTTTCTTT
-	TRBV11-2	TRBJ2-1	-	CASSLTGSITYNEQFF	TGTGCCAGCAGCTTAACAGGGAGTATCACCTACAATGAGCAGTTCTTC
-	TRBV5-1	TRBJ2-3	-	CASSSVGGFTDTQYF	TGCGCCAGCAGCTCGGTGGGGGGTTTCACAGATACGCAGTATTTT
TRBD2	TRBV3-1/TRBV3-2	TRBJ2-7	-	CASSHTSGAYEQYF	TGTGCCAGCAGCCATACTAGCGGGGCGTACGAGCAGTACTTC
TRBD1	TRBV12-5	TRBJ2-2	few	CASGLGQGDTGELFF	TGTGCTAGTGGTTTGGGACAGGGGGACACCGGGGAGCTGTTTTTT
-	TRBV25-1	TRBJ2-1	-	CASSEWPGSYNEQFF	TGTGCCAGCAGTGAATGGCCGGGTTCCTACAATGAGCAGTTCTTC
TRBD1	TRBV6-5	TRBJ1-3	few	CASSYAGTGVNTIYF	TGTGCCAGCAGTTACGCCGGGACAGGGGTAAACACCATATATTTT
-	TRBV3-1/TRBV3-2	TRBJ2-7	-	CASSRQGQLYEQYF	TGTGCCAGCAGCCGCCAGGGCCAACTCTACGAGCAGTACTTC
TRBD1	TRBV6-1	TRBJ2-7	-	CASSEITNIQQGAPFYEQYF	TGTGCCAGCAGTGAAATAACCAATATCCAACAGGGGGCCCCATTCTACGAGCAGTACTTC
-	TRBV19	TRBJ2-7	few	CASSIRSGSTYEQYF	TGTGCCAGTAGTATAAGGTCAGGGTCGACCTACGAGCAGTACTTC
-	TRBV10-3	TRBJ2-3	-	CAIRGGSGTDTQYF	TGTGCCATCAGGGGGGGTAGCGGAACAGATACGCAGTATTTT
TRBD1	TRBV5-1	TRBJ2-3	-	CASSLGQGPTDTQYF	TGCGCCAGCAGCTTGGGACAGGGGCCTACGGATACGCAGTATTTT
-	TRBV5-1	TRBJ1-1	-	CASSFEENTEAFF	TGCGCCAGCAGCTTCGAGGAGAACACTGAAGCTTTCTTT
-	TRBV19	TRBJ2-5	-	CASSMALQKETQYF	TGTGCCAGTAGTATGGCCCTTCAGAAAGAGACCCAGTACTTC
TRBD1	TRBV5-1	TRBJ1-4	-	CASSGGQGNEKLFF	TGCGCCAGCAGCGGGGGACAGGGTAATGAAAAACTGTTTTTT
-	TRBV5-4	TRBJ1-1	-	CASSLERDTEAFF	TGTGCCAGCAGCTTGGAGCGGGACACTGAAGCTTTCTTT
-	TRBV28	TRBJ2-7	-	CASAQGFVWVQYF	TGTGCCAGCGCCCAGGGTTTCGTCTGGGTGCAGTACTTC
-	TRBV11-2	TRBJ2-2	-	CASSFLTRGGELFF	TGTGCCAGCAGCTTCTTGACGCGGGGCGGGGAGCTGTTTTTT
-	TRBV5-1	TRBJ2-7	-	CASSFRTESYEQYF	TGCGCCAGCAGCTTCCGGACAGAGTCCTACGAGCAGTACTTC
TRBD1	TRBV19	TRBJ1-5	-	CASSTPTGVVHQPQHF	TGTGCCAGTAGTACGCCGACAGGGGTTGTCCATCAGCCCCAGCATTTT